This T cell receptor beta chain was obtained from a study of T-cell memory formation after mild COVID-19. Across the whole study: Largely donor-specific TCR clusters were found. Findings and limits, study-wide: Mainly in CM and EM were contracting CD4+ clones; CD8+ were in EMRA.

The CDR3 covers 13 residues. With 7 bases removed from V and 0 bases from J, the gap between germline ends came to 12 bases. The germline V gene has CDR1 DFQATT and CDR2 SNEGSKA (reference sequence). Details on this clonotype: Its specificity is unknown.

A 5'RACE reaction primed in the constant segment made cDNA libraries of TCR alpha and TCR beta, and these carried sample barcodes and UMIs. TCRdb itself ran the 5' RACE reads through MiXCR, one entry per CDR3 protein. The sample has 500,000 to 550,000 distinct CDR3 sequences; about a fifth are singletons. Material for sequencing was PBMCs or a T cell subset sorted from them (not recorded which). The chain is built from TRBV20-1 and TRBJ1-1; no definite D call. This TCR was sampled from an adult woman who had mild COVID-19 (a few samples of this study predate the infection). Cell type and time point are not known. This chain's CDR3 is CSVPTPMNTEAFF. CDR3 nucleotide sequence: TGCAGTGTTCCGACCCCCATGAACACTGAAGCTTTCTTT.